This paragraph covers one TCR beta chain sequence. V lost 6 bases, J lost 5 bases, and 11 bases stayed unmatched. Germline V gives CDR1 SGHRS, CDR2 YFSETQ. The CDR3 length is 15 residues. These data originate in a study of control samples from healthy donors and cancer patients. Sequencing was performed with immunoSEQ multiplex PCR; in TCRdb, only in-frame clones are kept and a portion is missing. This table has 150,000 to 200,000 clones, roughly 92% appearing once. The chain couples TRBV5-1 to TRBJ2-3; 8 bases align to TRBD2. The TCR originated in a woman aged 18 to 35 in good health. What was sequenced was blood. This chain's CDR3 is CASKGIVSGGDTQYF. CDR3 nucleotide sequence: TGCGCCAGCAAGGGAATCGTAAGCGGGGGAGATACGCAGTATTTT.